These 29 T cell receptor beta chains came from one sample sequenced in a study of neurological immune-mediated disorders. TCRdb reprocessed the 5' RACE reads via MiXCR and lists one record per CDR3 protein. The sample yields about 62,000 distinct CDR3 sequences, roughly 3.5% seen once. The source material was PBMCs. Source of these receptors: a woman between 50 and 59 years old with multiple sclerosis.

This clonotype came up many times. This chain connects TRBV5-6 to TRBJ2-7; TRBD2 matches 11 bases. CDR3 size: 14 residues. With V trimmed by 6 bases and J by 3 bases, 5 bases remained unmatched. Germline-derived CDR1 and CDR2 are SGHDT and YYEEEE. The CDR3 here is CASNDLAGGYEQYF. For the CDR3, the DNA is TGTGCCAGCAACGACCTAGCGGGAGGCTACGAGCAGTACTTC.

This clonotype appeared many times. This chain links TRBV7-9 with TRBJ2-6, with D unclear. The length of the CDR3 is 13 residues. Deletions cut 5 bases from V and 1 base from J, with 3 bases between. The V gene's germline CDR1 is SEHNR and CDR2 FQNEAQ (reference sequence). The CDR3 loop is CASSPSGANVLTF. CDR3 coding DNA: TGTGCCAGCAGCCCATCTGGGGCCAACGTCCTGACTTTC.

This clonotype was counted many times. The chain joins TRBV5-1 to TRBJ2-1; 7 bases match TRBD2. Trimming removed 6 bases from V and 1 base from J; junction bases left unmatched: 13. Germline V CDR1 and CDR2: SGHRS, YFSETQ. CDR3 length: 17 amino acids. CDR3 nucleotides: TGCGCCAGCAACCCGCTCCCGGGGGGAGCTTCCTACAATGAGCAGTTCTTC. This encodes CASNPLPGGASYNEQFF.

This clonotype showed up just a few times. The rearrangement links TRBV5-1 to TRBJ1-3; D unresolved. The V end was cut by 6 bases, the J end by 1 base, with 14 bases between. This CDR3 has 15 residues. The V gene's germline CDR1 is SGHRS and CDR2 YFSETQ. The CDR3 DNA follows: TGCGCCAGCAACCCGGACGGAAAATCTGGAAACACCATATATTTT. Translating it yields CASNPDGKSGNTIYF.

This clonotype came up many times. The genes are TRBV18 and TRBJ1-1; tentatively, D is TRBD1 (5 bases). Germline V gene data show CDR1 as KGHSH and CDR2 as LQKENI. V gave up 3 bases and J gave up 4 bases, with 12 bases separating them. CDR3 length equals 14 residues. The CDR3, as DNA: TGTGCCAGCTCACCCCAGGGTGGGGGCACTGAAGCTTTCTTT. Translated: CASSPQGGGTEAFF.

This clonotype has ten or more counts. CDR3 residues: CASSPTGEGIHYEQYF. As DNA, the CDR3 is TGTGCCAGCAGCCCGACAGGGGAGGGTATCCACTACGAGCAGTACTTC. The rearrangement links TRBV12-1 to TRBJ2-7; TRBD1 is the table's D call and was not checked against the DNA. TRBV12-1 corresponds to a pseudogene. This CDR3 has 16 residues.

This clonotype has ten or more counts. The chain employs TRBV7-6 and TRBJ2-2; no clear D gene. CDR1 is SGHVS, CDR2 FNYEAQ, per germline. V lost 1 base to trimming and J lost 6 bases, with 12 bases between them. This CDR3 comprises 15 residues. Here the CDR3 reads CASSLDKSPAGELFF. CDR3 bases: TGTGCCAGCAGCTTAGACAAGTCGCCGGCCGGGGAGCTGTTTTTT.

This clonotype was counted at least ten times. The CDR3 sequence: CASSQDATGAYGYTF. In DNA, the CDR3 is TGTGCCAGCAGCCAGGATGCGACAGGGGCCTATGGCTACACCTTC. The rearrangement uses TRBV3-1 and TRBJ1-2; 8 nucleotides align to TRBD1. Germline V gene lookup returns CDR1 LGHDT and CDR2 YNNKEL (reference sequence). J was trimmed by 4 bases and V by 3 bases; bases with no gene match: 7. The CDR3 spans 15 residues.

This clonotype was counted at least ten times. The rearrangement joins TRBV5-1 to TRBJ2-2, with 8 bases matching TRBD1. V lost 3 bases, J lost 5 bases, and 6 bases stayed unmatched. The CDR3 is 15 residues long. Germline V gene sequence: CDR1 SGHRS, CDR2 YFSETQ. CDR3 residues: CASSSRDRRTGELFF. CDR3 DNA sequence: TGCGCCAGCAGCTCGAGGGACAGGAGAACCGGGGAGCTGTTTTTT.

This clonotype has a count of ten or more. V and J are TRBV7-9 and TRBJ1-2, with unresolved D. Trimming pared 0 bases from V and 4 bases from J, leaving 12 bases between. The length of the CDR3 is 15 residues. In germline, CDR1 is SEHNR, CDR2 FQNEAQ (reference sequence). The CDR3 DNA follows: TGTGCCAGCAGCTTAGCGGTCTCACAGTTCTATGGCTACACCTTC. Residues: CASSLAVSQFYGYTF. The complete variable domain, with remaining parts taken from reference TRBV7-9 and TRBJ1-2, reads DTGVSQNPRHKITKRGQNVTFRCDPISEHNRLYWYRQTLGQGPEFLTYFQNEAQLEKSRLLSDRFSAERPKGSFSTLEIQRTEQGDSAMYLCASSLAVSQFYGYTFGSGTRLTVV.

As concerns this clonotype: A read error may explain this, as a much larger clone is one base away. The CDR3 bases are TGTACCAGCAGCCCGTCGGCGATGGGGCGGGATGGCTACACCTTC. It codes for CTSSPSAMGRDGYTF. V and J are TRBV7-6 and TRBJ1-2; TRBD1 is a possible D gene (5 bases). There are 15 residues in the CDR3. The germline CDR1 and CDR2 sequences are SGHVS and FNYEAQ.

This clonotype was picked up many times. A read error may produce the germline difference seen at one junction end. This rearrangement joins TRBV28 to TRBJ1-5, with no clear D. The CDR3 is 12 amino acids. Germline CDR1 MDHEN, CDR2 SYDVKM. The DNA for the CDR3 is TGTGCCAGCAGAACCAGCAATCAGCCCCAGAATTTT. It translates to CASRTSNQPQNF.

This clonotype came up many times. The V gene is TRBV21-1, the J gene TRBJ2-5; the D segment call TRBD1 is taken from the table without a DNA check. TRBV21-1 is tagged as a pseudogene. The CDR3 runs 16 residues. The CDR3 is CASSKKETVGQETQYF. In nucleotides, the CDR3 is TGTGCCAGCAGCAAAAAGGAGACAGTCGGCCAAGAGACCCAGTACTTC.

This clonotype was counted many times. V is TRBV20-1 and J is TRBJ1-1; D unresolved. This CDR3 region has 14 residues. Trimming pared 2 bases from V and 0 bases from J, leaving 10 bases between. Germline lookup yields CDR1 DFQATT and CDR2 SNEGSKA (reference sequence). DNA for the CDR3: TGCAGTGCTAGACACCAGGAGGTGAACACTGAAGCTTTCTTT. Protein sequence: CSARHQEVNTEAFF.

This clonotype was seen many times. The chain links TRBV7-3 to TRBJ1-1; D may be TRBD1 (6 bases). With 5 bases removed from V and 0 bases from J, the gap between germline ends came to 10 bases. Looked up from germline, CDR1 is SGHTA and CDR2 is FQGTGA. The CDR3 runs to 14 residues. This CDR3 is CASSPGDMNTEAFF. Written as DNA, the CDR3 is TGTGCCAGCAGCCCAGGGGACATGAACACTGAAGCTTTCTTT.

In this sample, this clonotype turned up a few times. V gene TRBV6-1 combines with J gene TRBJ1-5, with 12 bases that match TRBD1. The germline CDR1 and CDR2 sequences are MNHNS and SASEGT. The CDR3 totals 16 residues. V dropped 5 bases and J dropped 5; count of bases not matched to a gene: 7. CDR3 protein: CASSPGGQGAYQPQHF. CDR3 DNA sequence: TGTGCCAGCAGTCCGGGGGGACAGGGGGCTTATCAGCCCCAGCATTTT.

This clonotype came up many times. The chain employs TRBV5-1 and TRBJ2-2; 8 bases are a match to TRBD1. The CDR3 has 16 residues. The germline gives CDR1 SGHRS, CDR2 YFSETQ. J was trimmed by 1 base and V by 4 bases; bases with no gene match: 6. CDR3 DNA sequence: TGCGCCAGCAGCCGAACGGGACAGGAGAACACCGGGGAGCTGTTTTTT. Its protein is CASSRTGQENTGELFF.

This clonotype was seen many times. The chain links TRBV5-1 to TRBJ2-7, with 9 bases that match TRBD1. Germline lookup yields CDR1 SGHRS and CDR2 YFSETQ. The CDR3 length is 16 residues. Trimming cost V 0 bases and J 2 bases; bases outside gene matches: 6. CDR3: CASSLAGDRDPYEQYF. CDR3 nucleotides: TGCGCCAGCAGCTTGGCCGGGGACAGGGACCCCTACGAGCAGTACTTC.

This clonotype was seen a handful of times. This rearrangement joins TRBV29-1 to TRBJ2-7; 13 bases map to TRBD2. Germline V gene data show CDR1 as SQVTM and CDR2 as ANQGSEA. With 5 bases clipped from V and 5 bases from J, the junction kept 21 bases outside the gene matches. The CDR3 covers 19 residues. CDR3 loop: CSVIFWTSGRWVGLDEQYF. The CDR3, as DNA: TGCAGCGTTATCTTTTGGACTAGCGGGAGATGGGTTGGGCTTGACGAGCAGTACTTC.

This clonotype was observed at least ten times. The CDR3 bases are TGCAGTGCTAGAGGACAGCAGTACGAGCAGTACTTC. This encodes CSARGQQYEQYF. The genes are TRBV20-1 and TRBJ2-7; TRBD1 is a possible D gene (5 bases). V was trimmed by 1 base and J by 4 bases, leaving 8 bases between them. Germline-derived CDR1 and CDR2 are DFQATT and SNEGSKA (reference sequence). The length of the CDR3 is 12 residues.

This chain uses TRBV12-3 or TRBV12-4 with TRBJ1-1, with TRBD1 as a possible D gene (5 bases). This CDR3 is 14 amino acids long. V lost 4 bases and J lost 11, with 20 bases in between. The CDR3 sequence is CASSSGTAAGWAFF. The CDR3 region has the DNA TGTGCCAGCAGTTCCGGGACGGCCGCCGGGTGGGCTTTCTTT.

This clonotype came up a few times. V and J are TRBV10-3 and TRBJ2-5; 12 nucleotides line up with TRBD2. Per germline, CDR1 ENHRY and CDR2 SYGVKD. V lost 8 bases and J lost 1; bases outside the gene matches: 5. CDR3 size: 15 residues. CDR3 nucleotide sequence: TGTGCCATCGGTAGGACTAGCGGGACCCAAGAGACCCAGTACTTC. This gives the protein CAIGRTSGTQETQYF.

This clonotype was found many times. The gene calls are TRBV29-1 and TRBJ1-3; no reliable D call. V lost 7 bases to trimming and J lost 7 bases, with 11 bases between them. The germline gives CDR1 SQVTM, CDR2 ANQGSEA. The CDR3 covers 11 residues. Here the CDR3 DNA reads TGCAGCGGATGGGAGTCCAACACCATATATTTT. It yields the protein CSGWESNTIYF. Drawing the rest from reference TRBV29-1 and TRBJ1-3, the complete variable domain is SAVISQKPSRDICQRGTSLTIQCQVDSQVTMMFWYRQQPGQSLTLIATANQGSEATYESGFVIDKFPISRPNLTFSTLTVSNMSPEDSSIYLCSGWESNTIYFGEGSWLTVV.

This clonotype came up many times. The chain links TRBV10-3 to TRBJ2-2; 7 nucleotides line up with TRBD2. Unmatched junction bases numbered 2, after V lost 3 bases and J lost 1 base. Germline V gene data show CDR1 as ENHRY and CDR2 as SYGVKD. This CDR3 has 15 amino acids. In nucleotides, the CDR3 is TGTGCCATCAGTGAAAGCGGGGTGAACACCGGGGAGCTGTTTTTT. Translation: CAISESGVNTGELFF.

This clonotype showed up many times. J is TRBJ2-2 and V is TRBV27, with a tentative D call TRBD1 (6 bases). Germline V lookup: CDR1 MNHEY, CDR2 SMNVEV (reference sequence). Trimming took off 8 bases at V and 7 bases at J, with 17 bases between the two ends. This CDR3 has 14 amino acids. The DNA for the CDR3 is TGTGCCAGCGGGGGCTTTGTGGGAAGCGGGGAGCTGTTTTTT. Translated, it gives CASGGFVGSGELFF.

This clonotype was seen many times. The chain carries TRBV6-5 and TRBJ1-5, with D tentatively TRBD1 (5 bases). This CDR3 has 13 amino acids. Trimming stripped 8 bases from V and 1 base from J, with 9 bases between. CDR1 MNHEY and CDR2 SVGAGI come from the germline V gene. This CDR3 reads CASRRDSNQPQHF. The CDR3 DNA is TGTGCCAGCCGTAGGGACAGCAATCAGCCCCAGCATTTT.

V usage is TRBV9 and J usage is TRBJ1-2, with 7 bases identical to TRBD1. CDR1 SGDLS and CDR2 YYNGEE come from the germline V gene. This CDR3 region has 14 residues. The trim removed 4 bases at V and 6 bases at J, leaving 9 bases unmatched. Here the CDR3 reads CASSLDRAGHGYTF. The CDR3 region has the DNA TGTGCCAGCAGCTTAGACAGGGCTGGCCATGGCTACACCTTC. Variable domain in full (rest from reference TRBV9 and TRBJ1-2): DSGVTQTPKHLITATGQRVTLRCSPRSGDLSVYWYQQSLDQGLQFLIQYYNGEERAKGNILERFSAQQFPDLHSELNLSSLELGDSALYFCASSLDRAGHGYTFGSGTRLTVV.

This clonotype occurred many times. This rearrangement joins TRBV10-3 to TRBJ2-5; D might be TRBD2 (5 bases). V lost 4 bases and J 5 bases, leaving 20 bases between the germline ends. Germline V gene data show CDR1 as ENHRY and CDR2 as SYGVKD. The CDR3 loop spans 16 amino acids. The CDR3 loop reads CAISGSRTGSFETQYF. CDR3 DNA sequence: TGTGCCATCAGTGGTTCGCGGACTGGTAGTTTCGAGACCCAGTACTTC.

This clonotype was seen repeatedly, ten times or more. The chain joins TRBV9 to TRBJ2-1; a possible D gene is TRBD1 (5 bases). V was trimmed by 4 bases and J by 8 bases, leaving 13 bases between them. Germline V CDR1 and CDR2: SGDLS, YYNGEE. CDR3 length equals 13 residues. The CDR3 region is CASSPERGYEQFF. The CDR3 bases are TGTGCCAGCAGCCCGGAAAGGGGCTATGAGCAGTTCTTC.